Below are 5 T cell receptor beta chains sequenced from a single sample in a study of tumor-infiltrating lymphocytes in primary liver carcinoma. Reverse transcription of around 500 ng total RNA with a constant-region primer produced TCR beta cDNA. It was through three nested multiplex PCR rounds of slightly modified ARM-PCR that TCR beta libraries arose. The first two PCR rounds used TRBV1-TRBV30 forward primers with a C-beta reverse primer, roughly 10 cycles each. TCRdb analysed the multiplex PCR reads with MiXCR anew, one entry per CDR3 protein. The data hold around 40,000 distinct CDR3 sequences, with approximately 70% observed a single time. Starting material for RNA and DNA co-extraction consisted of roughly 20-34 mg of unsorted bulk tissue. The sequenced sample consisted of liver tumor tissue from sampling region 2. Stated subset: tumor region T2, inferior pole. These receptors were taken from a man between 40 and 49 years old with primary liver carcinoma and hepatitis B virus infection.

The chain combines TRBV5-4 with TRBJ2-5; tentatively, D is TRBD1 (6 bases). V gave up 7 bases and J gave up 5 bases, with 18 bases separating them. The length of the CDR3 is 14 residues. Germline CDR1 SGHNT, CDR2 YYREEE (reference sequence). The CDR3 nucleotides are TGTGCCAGCTGCCCTGACCAAGGACAGGAGACCCAGTACTTC. It translates to CASCPDQGQETQYF.

On this clonotype itself: It is likely a read error, because the conserved phenylalanine at the end of the CDR3 is missing. The chain carries TRBV13 and TRBJ2-2, with 13 positions matching TRBD2. Germline CDR1 reads PRHDT; CDR2 reads FYEKMQ (reference sequence). The CDR3 is 16 residues long. The CDR3 sequence: CASSLRLAGGPGVLFS. The CDR3 nucleotides read TGTGCCAGCAGCTTAAGACTAGCGGGAGGACCAGGGGTGCTGTTTTCT.

This clonotype has at least ten counts. The V call is TRBV30, the J call TRBJ1-2; D is undetermined. Germline V gene data show CDR1 as GTSNPN and CDR2 as SVGIG (reference sequence). Trimming shortened V by 0 bases and J by 4 bases, and 12 bases separated the two germline ends. This CDR3 is 14 amino acids long. CDR3 in amino acids: CAWSVAGGTYGYTF. The CDR3 DNA follows: TGTGCCTGGAGTGTGGCAGGAGGTACCTATGGCTACACCTTC.

V and J are TRBV28 and TRBJ1-1; 7 nucleotides match TRBD1. V was clipped by 9 bases and J by 7 bases; unmatched bases: 8. CDR3 size: 12 residues. CDR1 is MDHEN, CDR2 SYDVKM, per germline. CDR3 DNA: TGTGCCAGTAAGATCACAGGGGATGAAGCTTTCTTT. Its protein is CASKITGDEAFF.

J is TRBJ1-1 and V is TRBV12-3 or TRBV12-4; 10 bases align to TRBD1. CDR3 length: 16 residues. V lost 2 bases, J lost 12 bases, and 15 bases stayed unmatched. The CDR3 sequence is CASSLWDRGMNTETFF. The CDR3, as DNA: TGTGCCAGCAGTTTATGGGACAGGGGCATGAACACTGAGACTTTCTTT.